This T cell receptor (beta chain) came from a study of beta chain features in type 1 diabetes. CDR3 size: 17 residues. CDR1 is SNHLY and CDR2 is FYNNEI in the germline V gene. The V and J ends lost 5 bases and 2 bases, in that order; junction bases with no gene match: 12. The isolated RNA, all of it, was reverse transcribed, so expressed TCRB transcripts were what got sequenced. Naive, central memory and regulatory T cell samples yielded around 3.6 million reads on average. Using immunoSEQ multiplex PCR, the repertoire was profiled, and TCRdb retains in-frame clones only, with some absent. The table records about 470,000 clones, 30% of them present only once. This clone has only a few counts. Its antigen is still unknown. Study-wide points: Sampled from patients, naive, central memory and Treg TCRB repertoires appeared more similar than those sampled from healthy donors.

The sequencing sample was made of naive CD4+ T cells from blood. The TCR sequence derives from a man aged 18 to 30 in good health. The J gene is TRBJ2-3, the V gene TRBV2, with TRBD1 matching 8 bases. CDR3 DNA: TGTGCCAGCAGTTTCTTCCTGGACAGGGAGGTCACAGATACGCAGTATTTT. It encodes CASSFFLDREVTDTQYF.